Following are 9 T cell receptor beta chains from one sample sequenced in a study of blood T cell repertoires in COVID-19. The protocol was immunoSEQ multiplex PCR, while the TCRdb copy is restricted to in-frame clones and leaves out a portion. The sample has a few hundred thousand clones, about 87% seen once. The sequenced material came from peripheral blood. The receptor set was obtained from a woman aged 25 to 45 with COVID-19, enrolled during active disease.

CDR3 bases: TGCGCCAGCAGAGATAGGGGAGCGGGCCAAGAGACCCAGTACTTC. This translates into CASRDRGAGQETQYF. The chain has TRBV10-2 and TRBJ2-5; possible D gene TRBD2, 6 bases. The CDR3 runs 15 residues. Germline V gene lookup returns CDR1 WSHSY and CDR2 SAAADI. V was pared by 6 bases and J by 1 base, with 15 bases between.

The chain carries TRBV5-1 and TRBJ2-3, with 9 bases lining up with TRBD1. The CDR3 spans 15 residues. V was pared by 4 bases and J by 0 bases, with 3 bases of the junction left unmatched. The V gene's germline CDR1 is SGHRS and CDR2 YFSETQ. CDR3 in amino acids: CASSKGQGSTDTQYF. The CDR3 DNA reads TGCGCCAGCAGCAAGGGACAGGGTAGCACAGATACGCAGTATTTT.

The rearrangement links TRBV6-5 to TRBJ1-4; TRBD1 might be the D (6 bases). The CDR3 covers 14 residues. The V gene lost 5 bases and the J gene lost 4 bases, with 11 bases spanning the gap. Germline V gene data show CDR1 as MNHEY and CDR2 as SVGAGI. The CDR3 protein is CASSRQADNEKLFF. CDR3 sequence (DNA): TGTGCCAGCAGTCGACAGGCAGATAATGAAAAACTGTTTTTT.

This clone was seen a single time. DNA for the CDR3: TGTGCCAGCTTGCAAGTGGGACTAGCTTACGAGCAGTACTTC. The encoded protein is CASLQVGLAYEQYF. The chain combines TRBV28 with TRBJ2-7; 9 bases agree with TRBD2. The CDR3 has 14 residues. CDR1 and CDR2 from the germline V gene are MDHEN and SYDVKM. Germline trimming cut 8 bases from V and 4 bases from J; bases unmatched to any gene: 9.

About this clone itself: The same CDR3 arises from other DNA sequences in this sample as well. The chain combines TRBV2 with TRBJ2-7; 8 bases are shared with TRBD1. V was clipped by 3 bases and J by 3 bases; unmatched bases: 4. The V gene's germline CDR1 is SNHLY and CDR2 FYNNEI. The CDR3 spans 14 residues. The CDR3 nucleotides read TGTGCCAGCAGTGACAGAGACAGGGGCTACGAGCAGTACTTC. As protein: CASSDRDRGYEQYF.

The chain has TRBV10-3 and TRBJ1-2; tentative D call: TRBD1 (5 bases). Germline V lookup: CDR1 ENHRY, CDR2 SYGVKD. The CDR3 has 11 residues. V lost 9 bases to trimming and J lost 6 bases, with 11 bases between them. The CDR3 DNA follows: TGTGCCATAGCGGGGGGGGATGGCTACACCTTC. Protein sequence: CAIAGGDGYTF.

The rearrangement links TRBV5-1 to TRBJ1-2; D ambiguous. Per germline, CDR1 SGHRS and CDR2 YFSETQ. Trimming removed 2 bases from V and 8 bases from J, with 10 bases in between. The CDR3 loop spans 12 amino acids. The CDR3 DNA is TGCGCCAGCAGCTTCTCGGGGAGCGGCTACACCTTC. Amino acids: CASSFSGSGYTF. The complete variable domain, with remaining parts taken from reference TRBV5-1 and TRBJ1-2, reads KAGVTQTPRYLIKTRGQQVTLSCSPISGHRSVSWYQQTPGQGLQFLFEYFSETQRNKGNFPGRFSGRQFSNSRSEMNVSTLELGDSALYLCASSFSGSGYTFGSGTRLTVV.

The chain uses TRBV2 and TRBJ1-1; 7 bases agree with TRBD1. J was trimmed by 6 bases and V by 4 bases; bases with no gene match: 8. Germline values: CDR1 SNHLY, CDR2 FYNNEI. This CDR3 spans 14 amino acids. CDR3 amino acids: CASSGQGPAPEAFF. CDR3 nucleotides: TGTGCCAGCAGTGGACAGGGCCCTGCTCCTGAAGCTTTCTTT.

J is TRBJ2-1 and V is TRBV6-5; D is ambiguous. Deletions cut 0 bases from V and 0 bases from J, with 9 bases between. Germline V CDR1 and CDR2: MNHEY, SVGAGI. The CDR3 is 16 residues long. CDR3 nucleotide sequence: TGTGCCAGCAGTTACTCTCGCCTCAGCTCCTACAATGAGCAGTTCTTC. It codes for CASSYSRLSSYNEQFF.